The clone carrying this TCR beta chain was seen a few times. Its antigen is unidentified. There are 13 residues in the CDR3. Germline values: CDR1 LNHDA, CDR2 SQIVND (reference sequence). V was clipped by 7 bases and J by 0 bases, with 7 bases between them. The data originate from a study of T cell repertoires in cytomegalovirus infection. Turning to the study itself: HLA-B-restricted CMV epitopes that are well studied were used alongside recently identified HLA-C-restricted ones. Carrying CMV and the relevant HLA type showed in public TCR beta signatures. Study outcomes and limitations: Summed public TCR beta family frequency identified CMV carriers bearing the relevant HLA. Clonotypes of TCR beta that were HLA-C-restricted and CMV-specific dominated the ex vivo response.

Each CDR3 protein is one row after TCRdb ran MiXCR on the reads. This table has about 310,000 distinct CDR3 sequences, 25% appearing once. The TCR was taken from a human donor in good health (CMV status not recorded). Some clones in this sample may be carry-over from other donors' samples. The sample in question was cultured PBMCs, obtained from culture after CMV antigen stimulation. The chain uses TRBV19 and TRBJ1-5; D not resolved. CDR3 sequence reads: CASTTNSNQPQHF. The CDR3 DNA sequence: TGTGCCAGTACCACTAATAGCAATCAGCCCCAGCATTTT. Supplemented by reference TRBV19 and TRBJ1-5, the full variable domain reads DGGITQSPKYLFRKEGQNVTLSCEQNLNHDAMYWYRQDPGQGLRLIYYSQIVNDFQKGDIAEGYSVSREKKESFPLTVTSAQKNPTAFYLCASTTNSNQPQHFGDGTRLSIL.